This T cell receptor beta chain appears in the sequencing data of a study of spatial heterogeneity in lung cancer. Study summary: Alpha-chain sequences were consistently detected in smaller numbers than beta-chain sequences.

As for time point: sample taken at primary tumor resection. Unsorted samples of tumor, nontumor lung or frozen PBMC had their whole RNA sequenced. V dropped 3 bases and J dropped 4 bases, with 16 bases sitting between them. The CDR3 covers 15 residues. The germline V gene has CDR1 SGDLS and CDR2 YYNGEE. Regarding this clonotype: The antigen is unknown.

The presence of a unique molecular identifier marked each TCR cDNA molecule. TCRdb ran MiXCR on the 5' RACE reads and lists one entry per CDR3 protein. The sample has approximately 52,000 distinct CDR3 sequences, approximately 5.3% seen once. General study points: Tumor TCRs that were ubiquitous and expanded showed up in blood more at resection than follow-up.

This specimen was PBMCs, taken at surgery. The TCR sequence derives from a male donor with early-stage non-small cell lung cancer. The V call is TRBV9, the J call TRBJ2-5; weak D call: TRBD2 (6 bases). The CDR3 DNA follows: TGTGCCAGCAGCGCCCAGGCTAGCGTCCGAGAGACCCAGTACTTC. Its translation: CASSAQASVRETQYF.